This T cell receptor (beta chain) was retrieved from a study of early T cells in non-severe SARS-CoV-2 infection. Study-level background: Sequencing input comprised bulk RNA from unsorted whole blood; chain pairing was not available. Notes on the study in general: CD4 and private specificities were missed by VDJdb matching, which favored anti-spike CD8 responses.

Individual cDNA molecules carried attached unique molecular identifiers. TCRdb called the 5' RACE reads again in MiXCR, with one record for every CDR3 protein. In the table there are more than 75,000 distinct CDR3 sequences, around 13% of which are singletons. CDR1 and CDR2 (germline): SQVTM, ANQGSEA. The CDR3 extends over 15 amino acids. The junction had 8 bases not matched to a gene; V was cut back by 6 bases and J by 2 bases. This clonotype was seen a few times. The antigen is unknown. The chain carries TRBV29-1 and TRBJ2-1; 9 bases agree with TRBD1. Sequenced input: whole blood. The source of this sequence is an adult who was a healthcare worker with PCR-confirmed SARS-CoV-2 infection or an uninfected control (not recorded which). This CDR3 is CSVASRDRAYNEQFF. CDR3 in DNA: TGCAGCGTCGCAAGTCGGGACAGGGCCTACAATGAGCAGTTCTTC.